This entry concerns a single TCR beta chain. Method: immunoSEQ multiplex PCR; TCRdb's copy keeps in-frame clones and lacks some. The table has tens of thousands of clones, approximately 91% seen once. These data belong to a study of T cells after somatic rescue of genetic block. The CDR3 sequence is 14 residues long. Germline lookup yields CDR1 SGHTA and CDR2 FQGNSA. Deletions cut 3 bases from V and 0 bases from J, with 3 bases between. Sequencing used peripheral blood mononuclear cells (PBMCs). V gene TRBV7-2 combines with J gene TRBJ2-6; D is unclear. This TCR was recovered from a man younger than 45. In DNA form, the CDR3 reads TGTGCCAGCAGCTTGCGCTCTGGGGCCAACGTCCTGACTTTC. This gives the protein CASSLRSGANVLTF. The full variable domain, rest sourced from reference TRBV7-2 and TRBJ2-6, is GAGVSQSPSNKVTEKGKDVELRCDPISGHTALYWYRQSLGQGLEFLIYFQGNSAPDKSGLPSDRFSAERTGGSVSTLTIQRTQQEDSAVYLCASSLRSGANVLTFGAGSRLTVL.